This TCR beta chain was recovered during a study of cytomegalovirus exposure and HLA in healthy donors. The wider study: Most donors, 70% to 85% of a few hundred genotyped, fell in the Caucasian-associated ancestry cluster.

PCR employed 60 Vbeta and 13 Jbeta primers. In the original analysis: As a later analysis found, there were 80 million to 90 million unique TCR beta chains, of which roughly 11 million were shared. Libraries were prepared by immunoSEQ multiplex PCR; TCRdb keeps only in-frame clonotypes and omits some of them. From that table come the V and J calls and clone size; the DNA was used to work out D and trimming. Of around 250,000 clones listed, approximately 91% are singletons. This cohort consisted of healthy bone marrow donors. Germline V gene sequence: CDR1 SGDLS, CDR2 YYNGEE. This CDR3 is 13 amino acids long. V was pared by 0 bases and J by 4 bases, with 7 bases between. Whole-study results and caveats: Upon later analysis, TCR association rates were observed to vary by HLA locus, being highest for DRB1 and lowest for HLA-C.

Notes on this clone: Antigen specificity is unknown.

The chain combines TRBV9 with TRBJ1-1; D remains ambiguous. Input material: PBMCs. The sequence derives from a girl aged 2-9 years in good health and CMV-seronegative. CDR3 protein: CASSVGLITEAFF. In DNA form, the CDR3 reads TGTGCCAGCAGCGTAGGACTGATCACTGAAGCTTTCTTT.